A selection of T cell receptor beta chains follows, all from one sample in a study of T cells in Graves' hyperthyroidism and ophthalmopathy. TCRdb re-called the multiplex PCR reads through MiXCR, storing one row per CDR3 protein. The sample holds under 65,000 distinct CDR3 sequences, about 53% seen once. Sequencing was carried out using blood. Receptor source: a woman aged 60 to 75 with Graves' ophthalmopathy. CDR3s include the opening cysteine and the closing phenylalanine or tryptophan. D genes are given only for firm matches. Clone sizes are given selectively: once, few, many, or a class where the clone is expanded.

J gene,clone size,D gene,V gene,CDR3 DNA,CDR3 protein
TRBJ1-2,NA,NA,TRBV9,TGTGCCAGCAGCGGGGATAACCCCCTCTATGGCTACACCTTC,CASSGDNPLYGYTF
TRBJ2-6,NA,NA,TRBV7-2,TGTGCCAGCAGCTTAGGGGGTTACGGGGCCAACGTCCTGACTTTC,CASSLGGYGANVLTF
TRBJ1-1,many,NA,TRBV27,TGTGCCAGCACCGACAGTCCCAACACTGAAGCTTTCTTT,CASTDSPNTEAFF
TRBJ2-1,many,TRBD2,TRBV6-1,TGTGCCAGCAGTGAAGCTAGCGGGGGGGCCAATGAGCAGTTCTTC,CASSEASGGANEQFF
TRBJ2-3,NA,TRBD1,TRBV5-1,TGCGCCAGCAGCCCGTGGACAGGGGGCAGTACAGATACGCAGTATTTT,CASSPWTGGSTDTQYF
TRBJ1-1,many,NA,TRBV2,TGTGCCAGCAGTGAAGCGGCCGCCGATTACACTGAAGCTTTCTTT,CASSEAAADYTEAFF
TRBJ2-5,NA,TRBD2,TRBV14,TGTGCCAGCAGCCACCTAGCGGCCCAGTACTTC,CASSHLAAQYF
TRBJ1-2,many,NA,TRBV9,TGTGCCAGCAGCGTAGCCCCCTGGGGAGATGGCTACACCTTC,CASSVAPWGDGYTF
TRBJ2-6,once,NA,TRBV9,TGTGCCAGCAGCATGAGCCCCGGGCTGTGCTCTGGGGCCAACGTCCTGACTTTC,CASSMSPGLCSGANVLTF
TRBJ2-1,NA,TRBD2,TRBV5-1,TGCGCCAGCTGGGATAGCGGGGGAGGAGGAAATGAGCAGTTCTTC,CASWDSGGGGNEQFF
TRBJ2-5,NA,TRBD2,TRBV20-1,TGCAGTGCTACCTGGACTAGCGGGACGGAGACCCAGTACTTC,CSATWTSGTETQYF
TRBJ2-5,once,TRBD2,TRBV7-8,TGTGCCAGCAGCTTAGCAAGACTAGCCCAAGAGACCCAGTACTTC,CASSLARLAQETQYF
TRBJ2-3,many,TRBD2,TRBV20-1,TGCAGTGCTAGGCGACTAGCGGGAGGGCCAACAGATACGCAGTATTTT,CSARRLAGGPTDTQYF
TRBJ2-1,NA,TRBD1,TRBV6-2/TRBV6-3,TGTGCCACCACTGACAGGGAGAATCAGCAGTTCTTC,CATTDRENQQFF
TRBJ1-5,many,NA,TRBV20-1,TGCAGTGCTAGAGAAATCGAGGGATTCAATCAGCCCCAGCATTTT,CSAREIEGFNQPQHF
TRBJ1-1,NA,TRBD1,TRBV7-9,TGTGCCAGCAGCTTACTAGGGGGCTCTGGAAACGGAGATCGATGCACTGAAGCTTTCTTT,CASSLLGGSGNGDRCTEAFF
TRBJ2-4,many,NA,TRBV9,TGTGCCAGCAGCGTAGGTTCTAGCCGGCACATTCAGTACTTC,CASSVGSSRHIQYF